The source of this T cell receptor (beta chain) is a study of T-cell reconstitution after alpha-beta-depleted transplantation in children. Study results and limitations: Expanded clones from the graft, numbering several hundred, reportedly supplied alpha-beta T cells about two months after transplant. The high TCRbeta diversity at day 60 in some patients came from surviving recipient T cells and thymic progenitors. T-cell numbers and diversity one year post-transplant derived largely from freshly generated T cells.

Germline V CDR1 and CDR2: LGHNA, YSLEER. The CDR3 covers 19 residues. V shed 1 base and J 0 bases; nucleotides not matched to a gene: 12. Library preparation (for TCRbeta) was performed with unique molecular identifiers. TCRdb re-called the PCR reads with MiXCR, one entry per CDR3 protein. Of roughly 500,000 distinct CDR3 sequences detected, under 12% appear once; the ten largest clones hold just over 2%. This clonotype was recorded many times. Its specificity is unknown. The sequenced sample was PBMCs, obtained before TCRalphabeta/CD19-depleted stem cell transplant. The clonotype comes from a child under 10 years old with inherited bone marrow failure, due to receive a stem cell transplant. The chain recombines TRBV4-3 with TRBJ1-3, with 7 bases aligning to TRBD1. The CDR3 reads CASSQGHRGRGGSGNTIYF. CDR3 DNA sequence: TGCGCCAGCAGCCAAGGCCACAGGGGTCGAGGGGGCTCTGGAAACACCATATATTTT.